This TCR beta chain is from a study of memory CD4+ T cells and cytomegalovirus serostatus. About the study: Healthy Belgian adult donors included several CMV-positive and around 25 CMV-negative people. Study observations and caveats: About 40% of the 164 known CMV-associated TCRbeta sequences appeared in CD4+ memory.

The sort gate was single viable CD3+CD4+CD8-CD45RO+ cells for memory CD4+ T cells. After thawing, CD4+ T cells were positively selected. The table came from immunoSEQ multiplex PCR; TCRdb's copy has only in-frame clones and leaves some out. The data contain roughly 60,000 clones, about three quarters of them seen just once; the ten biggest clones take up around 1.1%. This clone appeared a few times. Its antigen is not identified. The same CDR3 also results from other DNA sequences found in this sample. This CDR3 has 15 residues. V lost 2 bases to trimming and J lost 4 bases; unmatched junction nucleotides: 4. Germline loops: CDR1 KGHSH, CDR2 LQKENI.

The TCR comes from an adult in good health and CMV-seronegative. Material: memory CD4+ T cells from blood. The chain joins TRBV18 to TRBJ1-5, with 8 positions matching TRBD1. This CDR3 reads CASSPVQGANQPQHF. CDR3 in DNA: TGTGCCAGCTCACCAGTTCAGGGGGCAAATCAGCCCCAGCATTTT.